This TCR beta chain originates from a study of T-cell reconstitution after alpha-beta-depleted transplantation in children. Study-wide findings and caveats: It was newly produced T cells that mostly accounted for T-cell counts and diversity one year after transplant. In patients about two months after transplant, alpha-beta T cells reportedly arose from several hundred expanded graft clones.

The TCRbeta library was prepared with unique molecular identifiers. TCRdb reprocessed the PCR reads via MiXCR and lists one record per CDR3 protein. This table has about 580,000 distinct CDR3 sequences, about 23% appearing once. Concerning this clonotype: Its antigen is unidentified.

There are 14 residues in the CDR3. Trimming left V 3 bases short and J 4 bases short, with 12 bases between. Per the germline V gene, CDR1 is SGHAT and CDR2 is FQNNGV. This receptor was identified in a boy younger than two who had a stem cell transplant for acute myeloid leukemia, so the T cells may come from the graft donor. The sequencing used PBMCs, mostly from graft donor cells, collected 360 days after TCRalphabeta/CD19-depleted stem cell transplant. The chain couples TRBV11-2 to TRBJ1-1, with unresolved D. The CDR3 DNA is TGTGCCAGCAGCTTTGGAACGAGGAGCACTGAAGCTTTCTTT. Translation: CASSFGTRSTEAFF.